These 27 T cell receptor beta chains were all obtained from the same sample, sequenced in a study of CD8 T cells in Susac syndrome (dated by TCRdb to between 2018 and 2020). Receptor libraries were prepared by the immunoSEQ multiplex PCR assay. RNA was extracted with the RNeasy kit and 0.5 to 1 ug was reverse transcribed using random hexamers. TCRdb itself trimmed the public reads at Q25 with fastp, ran MiXCR and retained productive beta chains. Every distinct CDR3 protein forms one entry, paired with its most common genes and DNA. This sample gives 400,000 to 550,000 distinct CDR3 sequences in total; 75% to 90% of them show up just once. The ten largest clonotypes hold under 0.15% of the sample. The sequencing input was CD8+ T cells from PBMCs. Receptor source: a human donor with multiple sclerosis.

The chain couples TRBV25-1 to TRBJ1-4; 7 bases agree with TRBD1. The germline gives CDR1 MGHDK, CDR2 SYGVNS. Trimming removed 6 bases from V and 5 bases from J; junction bases left unmatched: 6. There are 14 residues in the CDR3. CDR3 sequence: CASSGTVLNEKLFF. The DNA of the CDR3 is TGTGCCAGCAGCGGGACAGTCTTAAATGAAAAACTGTTTTTT.

This clonotype appeared once. This sequence joins TRBV21-1 and TRBJ2-1; the table's D call, TRBD1, was not checked against the DNA. TRBV21-1 represents a pseudogene. The CDR3 has 13 residues. The CDR3 DNA reads as TGTGCCAGCAGGGGTGGGGGCGTTTGTGAGCAGTTCTTC. Its translation is CASRGGGVCEQFF.

The gene calls are TRBV29-1 and TRBJ2-2; D is perhaps TRBD2 (5 bases). The CDR3 is made up of 16 amino acids. Trimming pared 4 bases from V and 5 bases from J, leaving 20 bases between. In germline, CDR1 is SQVTM, CDR2 ANQGSEA. CDR3 in amino acids: CSVAGLAVMGTGELFF. The CDR3 DNA is TGCAGCGTTGCCGGCCTAGCCGTCATGGGGACCGGGGAGCTGTTTTTT.

The V call is TRBV6-5, the J call TRBJ2-1; D not resolved. V was trimmed by 0 bases and J by 6 bases, leaving 6 bases between them. Germline CDR1 and CDR2: MNHEY and SVGAGI. The CDR3 is 13 amino acids. The CDR3 region is CASSYSTLNEQFF. DNA of the CDR3: TGTGCCAGCAGTTACTCGACTCTCAATGAGCAGTTCTTC.

V usage is TRBV30 and J usage is TRBJ2-7, with 7 bases lining up with TRBD2. The V and J ends lost 0 bases and 0 bases, in that order; junction bases with no gene match: 5. This CDR3 contains 15 residues. Germline V gives CDR1 GTSNPN, CDR2 SVGIG (reference sequence). The DNA for the CDR3 is TGTGCCTGGAGTGTACGAAGCGGGGCCTCCTACGAGCAGTACTTC. This codes for CAWSVRSGASYEQYF.

V and J are TRBV5-1 and TRBJ2-7; TRBD1 aligns across 8 bases. This CDR3 contains 15 residues. J lost 4 bases, V lost 4 bases, and 10 bases had no gene match. Germline V gives CDR1 SGHRS, CDR2 YFSETQ. The CDR3 DNA reads as TGCGCCAGCAGCATAGGGACAGGAGCTACGTACGAGCAGTACTTC. It encodes CASSIGTGATYEQYF.

The chain employs TRBV20-1 and TRBJ2-7, with D tentatively TRBD1 (5 bases). V dropped 0 bases and J dropped 1 base, with 10 bases sitting between them. In germline, CDR1 is DFQATT, CDR2 SNEGSKA (reference sequence). The CDR3 runs to 14 residues. The CDR3 sequence: CSARDMAGSYEQYF. The CDR3 DNA follows: TGCAGTGCTAGAGATATGGCAGGGTCCTACGAGCAGTACTTC.

This chain joins TRBV7-9 and TRBJ2-2; TRBD2 agrees at 9 bases. After removal of 6 bases from V and 5 bases from J, the junction contained 13 bases not matched to a gene. Per the germline V gene, CDR1 is SEHNR and CDR2 is FQNEAQ (reference sequence). CDR3 size: 17 residues. CDR3: CASSLGVAGVLTGELFF. In DNA form, the CDR3 reads TGTGCCAGCAGTCTGGGGGTAGCGGGAGTACTAACCGGGGAGCTGTTTTTT.

The sample holds a few counts of this clonotype. The chain couples TRBV12-3 or TRBV12-4 to TRBJ1-2, with TRBD1 as a possible D gene (5 bases). The CDR3 contains 15 residues. The V end lost 1 base, the J end lost 5 bases, and 14 bases lay between the germline ends. Here the CDR3 DNA reads TGTGCCAGCAGTTTAGTGGCAGGGAGGAGGTATGGCTACACCTTC. Amino acid sequence: CASSLVAGRRYGYTF.

The V and J genes are TRBV4-1 and TRBJ2-7, with D possibly matching TRBD1 (5 bases). Per the germline V gene, CDR1 is MGHRA and CDR2 is YSYEKL. The CDR3 has 16 residues. The germline V and J ends were trimmed by 1 base and 2 bases, with 15 bases remaining between them. CDR3 DNA: TGCGCCAGCAGCCAAGGACAACAGGCCAGGGCCTACGAGCAGTACTTC. The encoded protein is CASSQGQQARAYEQYF.

V gene TRBV12-3 or TRBV12-4 combines with J gene TRBJ2-7, with D hard to call. The CDR3 is 14 amino acids. Trimming left V 2 bases short and J 4 bases short, with 12 bases between. CDR3 DNA sequence: TGTGCCAGCAGTTTAACGGTCCTCGCTTACGAGCAGTACTTC. This translates into CASSLTVLAYEQYF.

The chain uses TRBV14 and TRBJ2-3, with D tentatively TRBD2 (6 bases). The CDR3 sequence is 17 residues long. Deletions cut 4 bases from V and 4 bases from J, with 21 bases between. The germline V gene has CDR1 SGHDN and CDR2 FVKESK. As DNA, the CDR3 is TGTGCCAGCAGCCCGAAAGGCGGGGCAGCTTATGCAGATACGCAGTATTTT. This encodes CASSPKGGAAYADTQYF.

J is TRBJ2-3 and V is TRBV9, with TRBD2 matching 7 bases. The CDR3 runs 17 residues. The ends lost 0 bases at V and 1 base at J; junction bases unmatched: 8. CDR1 and CDR2 (germline): SGDLS, YYNGEE. CDR3 coding DNA: TGTGCCAGCAGCGTAGAGGGAGCGGGGAGCGGCACAGATACGCAGTATTTT. This gives the protein CASSVEGAGSGTDTQYF. Using reference TRBV9 and TRBJ2-3 for the parts outside the CDR3, the full variable domain is DSGVTQTPKHLITATGQRVTLRCSPRSGDLSVYWYQQSLDQGLQFLIQYYNGEERAKGNILERFSAQQFPDLHSELNLSSLELGDSALYFCASSVEGAGSGTDTQYFGPGTRLTVL.

This rearrangement joins TRBV19 to TRBJ1-1; 8 bases line up with TRBD1. Trimming took 4 bases from V and 5 from J; bases not matched to a gene: 9. This CDR3 has 15 residues. Germline V gene sequence: CDR1 LNHDA, CDR2 SQIVND (reference sequence). CDR3 sequence reads: CASSTSPTGGTEAFF. CDR3 nucleotides: TGTGCCAGTAGTACAAGCCCCACAGGGGGAACTGAAGCTTTCTTT.

The genes are TRBV3-1 and TRBJ2-3, with TRBD2 as a possible D gene (5 bases). Trimming cost V 0 bases and J 4 bases, with 11 bases left between them. Germline values: CDR1 LGHDT, CDR2 YNNKEL (reference sequence). The CDR3 is 15 amino acids. The CDR3 nucleotides are TGTGCCAGCAGCCAAGATGAGAGGGCGGCAGATACGCAGTATTTT. It specifies CASSQDERAADTQYF.

This clonotype was detected once. The chain uses TRBV5-1 and TRBJ2-1, with D hard to call. This CDR3 has 15 amino acids. Germline CDR1 is SGHRS and CDR2 is YFSETQ. V was pared by 0 bases and J by 2 bases, with 9 bases between. In nucleotides, the CDR3 is TGCGCCAGCAGCTTGGACCCGGCGGCCTACAATGAGCAGTTCTTC. Protein: CASSLDPAAYNEQFF. The variable domain in full, completed from reference TRBV5-1 and TRBJ2-1, reads KAGVTQTPRYLIKTRGQQVTLSCSPISGHRSVSWYQQTPGQGLQFLFEYFSETQRNKGNFPGRFSGRQFSNSRSEMNVSTLELGDSALYLCASSLDPAAYNEQFFGPGTRLTVL.

The chain carries TRBV28 and TRBJ2-2, with D unclear. Between the trimmed V and J ends, which lost 5 bases and 4 bases, there was a span of 11 bases. The CDR3 spans 14 residues. CDR1 and CDR2 (germline): MDHEN, SYDVKM. The CDR3 reads CASSPRWGTGELFF. CDR3 nucleotide sequence: TGTGCCAGCAGTCCGCGCTGGGGCACCGGGGAGCTGTTTTTT.

The chain has TRBV11-3 and TRBJ2-1, with D tentatively TRBD1 (6 bases). V lost 4 bases to trimming and J lost 7 bases, with 14 bases between them. Germline V gives CDR1 SGHNT, CDR2 YENEEA. The CDR3 runs to 14 residues. The CDR3 protein is CASSSADRPNEQFF. CDR3 nucleotide sequence: TGTGCCAGCAGCTCAGCAGACAGGCCAAATGAGCAGTTCTTC. The full variable domain, completed using reference TRBV11-3 and TRBJ2-1, is EAGVVQSPRYKIIEKKQPVAFWCNPISGHNTLYWYLQNLGQGPELLIRYENEEAVDDSQLPKDRFSAERLKGVDSTLKIQPAELGDSAVYLCASSSADRPNEQFFGPGTRLTVL.

V gene TRBV5-5 combines with J gene TRBJ2-7, with D possibly matching TRBD2 (6 bases). CDR3 length: 14 residues. CDR1 and CDR2 from the germline V gene are SGHKS and YYEKEE (reference sequence). Trimming left V 2 bases short and J 5 bases short, with 14 bases between. The CDR3: CASSFLADRNEQYF. The CDR3 DNA sequence: TGTGCCAGCAGCTTCTTAGCGGACCGAAACGAGCAGTACTTC.

The CDR3 protein is CASSLLQANFMNTEAFF. The CDR3 DNA reads as TGTGCCAGCAGCTTGTTACAGGCGAACTTCATGAACACTGAAGCTTTCTTT. The chain carries TRBV5-5 and TRBJ1-1, with D maybe TRBD1 (5 bases). This CDR3 spans 17 amino acids. V shed 1 base and J shed 0 bases, with 16 bases lying between them. CDR1 SGHKS and CDR2 YYEKEE come from the germline V gene (reference sequence).

The rearrangement joins TRBV2 to TRBJ1-1, with D hard to call. Germline V CDR1 and CDR2: SNHLY, FYNNEI. The CDR3 totals 14 residues. V was cut by 1 base and J by 2 bases, with 8 bases left in between. CDR3 nucleotide sequence: TGTGCCAGCAGTGAAGTCGGGTCTAACACTGAAGCTTTCTTT. Translating gives CASSEVGSNTEAFF.

This chain connects TRBV27 to TRBJ2-1, with 8 bases matching TRBD1. The V gene end was trimmed by 6 bases and the J gene end by 4 bases; junction bases not matched to a gene: 2. CDR3 length: 13 amino acids. Germline CDR1 is MNHEY and CDR2 is SMNVEV (reference sequence). The DNA for the CDR3 is TGTGCCAGCAGAAGACAGGGGTACAATGAGCAGTTCTTC. As protein: CASRRQGYNEQFF.

This clonotype appeared once. The V gene is TRBV27, the J gene TRBJ2-7, with 7 bases aligning to TRBD2. V dropped 5 bases and J dropped 5; count of bases not matched to a gene: 9. Germline-derived CDR1 and CDR2 are MNHEY and SMNVEV (reference sequence). The CDR3 is made up of 14 amino acids. The DNA for the CDR3 is TGTGCCAGCAGTCCTACTACGGCGGGAGACGAGCAGTACTTC. Translated, it gives CASSPTTAGDEQYF.

The J gene is TRBJ2-3, the V gene TRBV5-1, with 8 nucleotides matching TRBD2. Germline V gene lookup returns CDR1 SGHRS and CDR2 YFSETQ. J gave up 5 bases and V 4 bases, and 9 bases lay outside the gene matches. This CDR3 has 15 amino acids. The chain's CDR3 is CASSIQREWEDTQYF. The DNA for the CDR3 is TGCGCCAGCAGCATCCAGCGGGAGTGGGAAGATACGCAGTATTTT.

The chain is built from TRBV11-2 and TRBJ2-7, with a tentative D call TRBD2 (5 bases). The CDR3 covers 13 residues. V was clipped by 5 bases and J by 6 bases, with 14 bases between them. Germline values: CDR1 SGHAT, CDR2 FQNNGV. CDR3 bases: TGTGCCAGCAGCCCACTAGTTTCGGGCGAGCAGTACTTC. Translation gives CASSPLVSGEQYF.

In this sample, this clonotype turned up once. V gene TRBV5-1 combines with J gene TRBJ1-6, with D possibly TRBD1 on 5 matching bases. The CDR3 runs to 17 residues. V dropped 4 bases and J dropped 4 bases, with 18 bases sitting between them. CDR1 and CDR2 from the germline V gene are SGHRS and YFSETQ. Here the CDR3 DNA reads TGCGCCAGCAGCGGTGGCGTGGGACTAGAGTATAATTCACCCCTCCACTTT. This encodes CASSGGVGLEYNSPLHF.

This chain uses TRBV5-5 with TRBJ2-7; either TRBD1 or TRBD2 may fit D (5 bases each). Looked up from germline, CDR1 is SGHKS and CDR2 is YYEKEE (reference sequence). Trimming stripped 2 bases from V and 3 bases from J, with 18 bases between. This CDR3 contains 16 residues. CDR3 amino acids: CASSFHLARENYEQYF. CDR3 in DNA: TGTGCCAGCAGCTTTCATTTGGCCAGGGAGAACTACGAGCAGTACTTC. Filled out from reference TRBV5-5 and TRBJ2-7, the complete variable domain reads DAGVTQSPTHLIKTRGQQVTLRCSPISGHKSVSWYQQVLGQGPQFIFQYYEKEERGRGNFPDRFSARQFPNYSSELNVNALLLGDSALYLCASSFHLARENYEQYFGPGTRLTVT.